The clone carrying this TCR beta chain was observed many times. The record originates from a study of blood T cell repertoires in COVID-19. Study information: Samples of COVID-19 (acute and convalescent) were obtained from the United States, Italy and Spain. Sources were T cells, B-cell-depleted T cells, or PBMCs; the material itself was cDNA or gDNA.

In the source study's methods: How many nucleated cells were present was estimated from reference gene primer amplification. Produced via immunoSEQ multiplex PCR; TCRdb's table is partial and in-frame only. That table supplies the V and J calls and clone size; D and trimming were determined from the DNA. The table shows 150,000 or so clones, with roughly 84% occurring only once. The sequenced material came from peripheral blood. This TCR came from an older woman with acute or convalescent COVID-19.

The CDR3 sequence: CASSLSGDYEQYF. The CDR3 region has the DNA TGTGCCAGCAGTTTAAGCGGAGACTACGAGCAGTACTTC. This sequence joins TRBV28 and TRBJ2-7, with D perhaps TRBD2 (5 bases). Germline V lookup: CDR1 MDHEN, CDR2 SYDVKM. The CDR3 has 13 amino acids. Trimming took 2 bases from V and 3 from J, leaving 8 bases between them.